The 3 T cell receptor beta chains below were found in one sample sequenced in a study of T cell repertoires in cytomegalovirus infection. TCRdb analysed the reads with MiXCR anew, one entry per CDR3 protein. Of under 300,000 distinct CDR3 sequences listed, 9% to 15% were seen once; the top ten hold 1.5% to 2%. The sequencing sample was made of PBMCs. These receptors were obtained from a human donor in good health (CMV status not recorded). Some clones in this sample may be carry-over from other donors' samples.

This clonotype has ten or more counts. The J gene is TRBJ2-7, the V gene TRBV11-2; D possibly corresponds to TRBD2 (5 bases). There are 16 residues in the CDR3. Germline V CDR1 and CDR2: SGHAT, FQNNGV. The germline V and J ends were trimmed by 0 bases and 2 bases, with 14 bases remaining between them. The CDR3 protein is CASSLEVGAAAYEQYF. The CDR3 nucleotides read TGTGCCAGCAGCTTAGAGGTGGGAGCCGCTGCCTACGAGCAGTACTTC.

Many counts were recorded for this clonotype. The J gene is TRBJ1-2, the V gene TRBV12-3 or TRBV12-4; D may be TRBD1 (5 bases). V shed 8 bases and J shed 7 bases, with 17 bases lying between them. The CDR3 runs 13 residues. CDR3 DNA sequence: TGTGCCAGCGGTGCGGGGGTACAGGCTGGCTACACCTTC. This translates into CASGAGVQAGYTF.

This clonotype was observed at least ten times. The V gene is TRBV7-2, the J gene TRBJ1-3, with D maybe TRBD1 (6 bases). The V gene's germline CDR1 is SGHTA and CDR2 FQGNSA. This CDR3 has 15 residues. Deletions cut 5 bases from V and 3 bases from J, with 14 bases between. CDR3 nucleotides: TGTGCCAGCAGCCCTACCGGGACACTTGGAAACACCATATATTTT. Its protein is CASSPTGTLGNTIYF. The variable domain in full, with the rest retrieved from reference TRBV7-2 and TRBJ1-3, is GAGVSQSPSNKVTEKGKDVELRCDPISGHTALYWYRQSLGQGLEFLIYFQGNSAPDKSGLPSDRFSAERTGGSVSTLTIQRTQQEDSAVYLCASSPTGTLGNTIYFGEGSWLTVV.